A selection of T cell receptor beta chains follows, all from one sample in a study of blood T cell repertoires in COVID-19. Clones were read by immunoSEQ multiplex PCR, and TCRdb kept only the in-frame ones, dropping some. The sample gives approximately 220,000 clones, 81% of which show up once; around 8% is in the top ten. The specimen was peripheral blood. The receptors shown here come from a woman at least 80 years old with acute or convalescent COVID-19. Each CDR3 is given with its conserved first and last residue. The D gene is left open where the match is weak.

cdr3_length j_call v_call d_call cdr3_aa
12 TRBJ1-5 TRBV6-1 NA CASSERTLPQHF
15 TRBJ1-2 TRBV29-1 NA CSVVPRGAANYGYTF
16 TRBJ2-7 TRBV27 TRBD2 CASRGLAGGTNYEQYF
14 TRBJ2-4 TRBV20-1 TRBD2 CSASGGRAENIQYF
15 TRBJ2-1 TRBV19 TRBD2 CASSIRLAGVDEQFF
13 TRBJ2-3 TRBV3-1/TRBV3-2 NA CASSILSTDTQYF
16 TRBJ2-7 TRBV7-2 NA CASSLEGWQGGYEQYF
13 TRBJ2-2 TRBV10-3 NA CAINRGNTGELFF
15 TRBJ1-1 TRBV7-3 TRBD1 CASSLTGGEGTEAFF
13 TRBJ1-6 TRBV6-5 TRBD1 CASTGGGGSPLHF
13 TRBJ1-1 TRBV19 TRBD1 CASSQGQYTEAFF
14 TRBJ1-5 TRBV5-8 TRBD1 CASSTTGGIRPQHF
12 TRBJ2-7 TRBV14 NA CASSRGAYEQYF
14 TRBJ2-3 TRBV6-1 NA CASSESVITDTQYF
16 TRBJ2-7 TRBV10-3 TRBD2 CAISGGLAELSYEQYF
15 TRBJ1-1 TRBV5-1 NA CASSLAGRGGTEAFF
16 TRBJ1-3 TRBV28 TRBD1 CASSPGTVISGNTIYF
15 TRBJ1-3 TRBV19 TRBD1 CASSQGQASTGTIYF
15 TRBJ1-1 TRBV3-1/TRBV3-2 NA CASSFGGLMNTEAFF
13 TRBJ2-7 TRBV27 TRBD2 CASSLLAAYEQYF
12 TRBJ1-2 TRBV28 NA CASRAGGYGYTF
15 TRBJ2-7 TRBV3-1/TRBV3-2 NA CASSPGVGGSYEQYF
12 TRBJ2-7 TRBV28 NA CASSLLGYEQYF
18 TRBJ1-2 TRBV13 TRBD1 CASSFRGPPYRGDDGYTF
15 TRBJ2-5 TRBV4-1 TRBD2 CASSPGLAGGETQYF
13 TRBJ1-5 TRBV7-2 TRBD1 CASSRDREQPQHF
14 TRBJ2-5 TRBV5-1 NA CASYSGRPEETQYF
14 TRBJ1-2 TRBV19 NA CASSIVGLFYGYTF
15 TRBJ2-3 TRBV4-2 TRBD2 CASSQGQAGTDTQYF
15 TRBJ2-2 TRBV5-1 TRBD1 CASSLTGVNTGELFF
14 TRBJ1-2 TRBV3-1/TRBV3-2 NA CASSREGVNYGYTF
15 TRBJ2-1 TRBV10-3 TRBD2 CAISEGTRTGGEQFF
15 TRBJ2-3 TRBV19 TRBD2 CASSIQTSGTDTQYF
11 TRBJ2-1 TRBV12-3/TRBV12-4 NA CASTRRSEQFF
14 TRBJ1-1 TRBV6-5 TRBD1 CASSYGTEDTEAFF